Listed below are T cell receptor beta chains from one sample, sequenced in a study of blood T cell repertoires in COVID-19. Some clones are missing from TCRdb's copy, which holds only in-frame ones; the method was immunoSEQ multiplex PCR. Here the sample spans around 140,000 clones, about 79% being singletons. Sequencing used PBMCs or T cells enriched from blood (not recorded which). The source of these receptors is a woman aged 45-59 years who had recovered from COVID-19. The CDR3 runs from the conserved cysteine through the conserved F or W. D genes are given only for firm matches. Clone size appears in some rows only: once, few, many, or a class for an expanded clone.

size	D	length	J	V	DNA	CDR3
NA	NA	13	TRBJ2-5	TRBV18	TGTGCCAGCTCACCGCCCAGCCAAGAGACCCAGTACTTC	CASSPPSQETQYF
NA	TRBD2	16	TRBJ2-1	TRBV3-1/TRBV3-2	TGTGCCAGCAGCCAAGACCCTGGGCGGGGGGGCGATGAGCAGTTCTTC	CASSQDPGRGGDEQFF
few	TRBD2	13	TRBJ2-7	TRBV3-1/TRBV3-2	TGTGCCAGCAGCCTTGGGAGGGGTTACGAGCAGTACTTC	CASSLGRGYEQYF
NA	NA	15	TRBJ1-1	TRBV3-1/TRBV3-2	TGTGCCAGCAGCCAGGCGGGACCGCAGAACACTGAAGCTTTCTTT	CASSQAGPQNTEAFF
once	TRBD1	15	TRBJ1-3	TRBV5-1	TGCGCCAGCAGCCAGGGACAGTCCATTGGAAACACCATATATTTT	CASSQGQSIGNTIYF
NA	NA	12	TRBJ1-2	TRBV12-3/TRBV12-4	TGTGCCAGCACAACGGGAAACTATGGCTACACCTTC	CASTTGNYGYTF
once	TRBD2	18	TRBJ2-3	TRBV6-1	TGTGCCAGCAGTGAACAGGGCAGGACTAGCGGGGGGGCAGATACGCAGTATTTT	CASSEQGRTSGGADTQYF
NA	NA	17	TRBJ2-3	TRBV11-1	TGTGCCAGCAGCTTAGCCCCGACTAGAAAGGGCACAGATACGCAGTATTTT	CASSLAPTRKGTDTQYF
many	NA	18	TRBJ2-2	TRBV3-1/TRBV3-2	TGTGCCAGCAGCCAAGATCACCCTGCGGGGTCGAACACCGGGGAGCTGTTTTTT	CASSQDHPAGSNTGELFF
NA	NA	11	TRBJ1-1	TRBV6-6	TGTGCCAGCAACCCAGGGGCTGAAGCTTTCTTT	CASNPGAEAFF
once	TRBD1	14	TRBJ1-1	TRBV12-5	TGTGCTAGTGGTGAAGGGGGCCTTGGTCGGGAAGCTTTCTTT	CASGEGGLGREAFF
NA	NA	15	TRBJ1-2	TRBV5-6	TGTGCCAGCTCCAAAAGACAGCCCGCTTTCTATGGCTACACCTTC	CASSKRQPAFYGYTF
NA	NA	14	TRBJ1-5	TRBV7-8	TGTGCCAGCAGCTTCAGGGTAGGCAATCAGCCCCAGCATTTT	CASSFRVGNQPQHF
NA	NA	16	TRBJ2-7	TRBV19	TGTGCCAGTAGCCCAGCGGCCGCTTTTAGCTCCTACGAGCAGTACTTC	CASSPAAAFSSYEQYF
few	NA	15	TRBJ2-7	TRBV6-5	TGTGCCAGCAGTTACTCGAGGGGGAAGGACTACGAGCAGTACTTC	CASSYSRGKDYEQYF
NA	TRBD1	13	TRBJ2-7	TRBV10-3	TGTGCCACCGGGACAGGGGGCAGGTACGAGCAGTACTTC	CATGTGGRYEQYF
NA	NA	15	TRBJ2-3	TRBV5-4	TGTGCCAGCAGCTTGGGGGGGCGCCCCGCAGATACGCAGTATTTT	CASSLGGRPADTQYF
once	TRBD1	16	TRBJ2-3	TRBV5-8	TGTGCCAGCAGCTCAATCTCGGGACAGGCCACAGATACGCAGTATTTT	CASSSISGQATDTQYF
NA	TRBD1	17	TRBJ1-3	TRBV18	TGTGCCAGCTCACCCAAAAGGGACAGGGTGTACGGAAACACCATATATTTT	CASSPKRDRVYGNTIYF
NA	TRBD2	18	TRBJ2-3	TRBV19	TGTGCCAGTAGTAGGGGGAAAACTAGCGCGGGTAGGACAGATACGCAGTATTTT	CASSRGKTSAGRTDTQYF
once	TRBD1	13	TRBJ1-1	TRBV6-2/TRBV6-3	TGTGCCAGCAGCCTCGGACAGGGGGCCGAAGCTTTCTTT	CASSLGQGAEAFF
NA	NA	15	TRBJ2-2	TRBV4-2	TGTGCCAGCAGCCAAGATTCCTCGAACACCGGGGAGCTGTTTTTT	CASSQDSSNTGELFF
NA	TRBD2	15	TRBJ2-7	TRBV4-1	TGCGCCAGCAGCACCGGACTAGCGGGCTCCTACGAGCAGTACTTC	CASSTGLAGSYEQYF
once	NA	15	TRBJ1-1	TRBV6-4	TGTGCCAGCAGTGACTCTGGGGGAGGCGACACTGAAGCTTTCTTT	CASSDSGGGDTEAFF
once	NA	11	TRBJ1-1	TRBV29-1	TGCAGCGTCCAACCCAGGGATGAAGCTTTCTTT	CSVQPRDEAFF
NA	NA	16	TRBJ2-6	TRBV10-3	TGTGCCATCGGGGCCGGGACACTGGACGGGGCCAACGTCCTGACTTTC	CAIGAGTLDGANVLTF
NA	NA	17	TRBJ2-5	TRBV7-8	TGTGCCAGCAGCTTAGCAGGGGCAGGGGTGCTTCGGGAGACCCAGTACTTC	CASSLAGAGVLRETQYF
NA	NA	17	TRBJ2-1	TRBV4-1	TGCGCCAGCAGCCGGCTTCTGGGGCCTAGCTCCTACAATGAGCAGTTCTTC	CASSRLLGPSSYNEQFF
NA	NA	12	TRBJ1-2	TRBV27	TGTGCCAGCCAATCCGGGACTGGTGGCTACACCTTC	CASQSGTGGYTF
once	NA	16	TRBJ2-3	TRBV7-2	TGTGCCAGCAGCTTTCCTGGGGGCGAGCTTACAGATACGCAGTATTTT	CASSFPGGELTDTQYF
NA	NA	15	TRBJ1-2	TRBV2	TGTGCCAGCACCACCCATTTACTGACTAACTATGGCTACACCTTC	CASTTHLLTNYGYTF
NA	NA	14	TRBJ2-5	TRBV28	TGTGCCAGCTTCTCCCGGCGGGACCAAGAGACCCAGTACTTC	CASFSRRDQETQYF
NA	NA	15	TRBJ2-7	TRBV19	TGTGCCAGTAGTCTACACCGGGACCGAGGGACTGTGCAGTACTTC	CASSLHRDRGTVQYF
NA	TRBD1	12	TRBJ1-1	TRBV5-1	TGCGCCAGCAGCGAGGACAGGGGTCTGACTTTCTTT	CASSEDRGLTFF
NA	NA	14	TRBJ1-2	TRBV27	TGTGCCAGCAGTTTGAAGGGGCTCAAATATGGCTACACCTTC	CASSLKGLKYGYTF
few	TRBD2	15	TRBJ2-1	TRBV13	TGTGCCAGCACTCCCCGGGGACTACCGGGTCAGGGGCAGTTCTTC	CASTPRGLPGQGQFF
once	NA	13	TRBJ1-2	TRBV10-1	TGCGCCGGGACATTACACAGGGTCTTTGGCTACACCTTC	CAGTLHRVFGYTF
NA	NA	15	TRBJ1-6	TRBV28	TGTGCCAGCAGTTTGGTAGGGGAGGGTAATTCACCCCTCCACTTT	CASSLVGEGNSPLHF
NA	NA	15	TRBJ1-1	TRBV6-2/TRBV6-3	TGTGCCAGCAGTCCCCGGGCAGGGATGAACACTGAAGCTTTCTTT	CASSPRAGMNTEAFF
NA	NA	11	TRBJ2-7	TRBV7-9	TGTGCCAGCAGCCAGGGGGGAGAGCAGTACTTC	CASSQGGEQYF
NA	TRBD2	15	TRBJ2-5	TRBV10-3	TGTGCCATACGACCAGGGAGGGGCAGCCAAGAGACCCAGTACTTC	CAIRPGRGSQETQYF